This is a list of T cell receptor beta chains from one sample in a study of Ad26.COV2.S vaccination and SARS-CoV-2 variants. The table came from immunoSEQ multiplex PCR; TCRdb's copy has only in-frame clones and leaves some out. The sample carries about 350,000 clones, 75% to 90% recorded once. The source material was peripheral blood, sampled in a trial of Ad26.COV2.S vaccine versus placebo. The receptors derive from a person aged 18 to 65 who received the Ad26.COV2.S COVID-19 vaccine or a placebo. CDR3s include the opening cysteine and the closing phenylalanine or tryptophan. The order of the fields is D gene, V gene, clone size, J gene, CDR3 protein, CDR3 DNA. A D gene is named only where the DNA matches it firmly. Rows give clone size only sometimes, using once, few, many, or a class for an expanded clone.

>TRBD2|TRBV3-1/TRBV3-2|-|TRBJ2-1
CASSRPFAGGENEQFF
TGTGCCAGCAGCCGGCCCTTTGCGGGAGGGGAAAATGAGCAGTTCTTC
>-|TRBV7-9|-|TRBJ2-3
CASSLVDLASTDTQYF
TGTGCCAGCAGCTTAGTAGATTTAGCTAGCACAGATACGCAGTATTTT
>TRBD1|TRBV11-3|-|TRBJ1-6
CASSATGGANSPLHF
TGTGCCAGCAGCGCCACAGGGGGCGCAAATTCACCCCTCCACTTT
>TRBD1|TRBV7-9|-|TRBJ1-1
CASSPGTAETWNTEAFF
TGTGCCAGCAGCCCCGGGACAGCCGAAACGTGGAACACTGAAGCTTTCTTT
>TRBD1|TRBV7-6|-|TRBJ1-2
CASSLSTGAHYGYTF
TGTGCCAGCAGCTTGTCGACAGGGGCACACTATGGCTACACCTTC
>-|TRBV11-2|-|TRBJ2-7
CASSQGIPGVEQYF
TGTGCCAGCAGCCAAGGTATACCGGGAGTCGAGCAGTACTTC
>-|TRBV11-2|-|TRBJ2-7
CASSLEAGAEQYF
TGTGCCAGCAGCTTGGAAGCAGGGGCCGAGCAGTACTTC
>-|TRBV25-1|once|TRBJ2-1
CASSATYSYNEQFF
TGTGCCAGCAGTGCGACTTACTCCTACAATGAGCAGTTCTTC
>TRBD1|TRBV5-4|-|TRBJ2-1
CASSPTGTGLNEQFF
TGTGCCAGCAGTCCTACGGGGACAGGGCTGAATGAGCAGTTCTTC
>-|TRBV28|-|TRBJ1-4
CASGGGGLNEKLFF
TGTGCCAGTGGGGGAGGGGGTCTTAATGAAAAACTGTTTTTT
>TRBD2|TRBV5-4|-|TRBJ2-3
CASSVIGLATDTQYF
TGTGCCAGCAGCGTAATAGGACTAGCGACAGATACGCAGTATTTT
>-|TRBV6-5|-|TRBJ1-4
CASRFREKLFF
TGTGCCAGCAGATTCCGTGAAAAACTGTTTTTT
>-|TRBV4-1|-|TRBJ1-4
CASSQEGATNEKLFF
TGCGCCAGCAGCCAAGAAGGGGCAACTAATGAAAAACTGTTTTTT
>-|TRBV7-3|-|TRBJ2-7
CASSRNLDYEQYF
TGTGCCAGCAGCCGAAACTTGGACTACGAGCAGTACTTC
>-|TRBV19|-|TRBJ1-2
CASSISSGTVYGYTF
TGTGCCAGTAGTATCTCCTCCGGGACGGTTTATGGCTACACCTTC
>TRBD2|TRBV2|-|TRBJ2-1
CASGPGTSGNDEQFF
TGTGCCAGCGGTCCCGGGACTAGCGGGAACGATGAGCAGTTCTTC
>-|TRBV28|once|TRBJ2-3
CASSLSRGGDTQYF
TGTGCCAGCAGTTTAAGCAGGGGAGGAGATACGCAGTATTTT
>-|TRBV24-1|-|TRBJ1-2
CATSDPDRNYGYTF
TGTGCCACCAGTGACCCCGACAGAAACTATGGCTACACCTTC
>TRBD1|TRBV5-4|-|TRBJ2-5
CASSLGRQGGETQYF
TGTGCCAGCAGCTTGGGTAGACAGGGGGGAGAGACCCAGTACTTC
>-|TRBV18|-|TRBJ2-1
CASSPQDVQGTGEQFF
TGTGCCAGCTCACCACAGGATGTCCAGGGGACGGGTGAGCAGTTCTTC
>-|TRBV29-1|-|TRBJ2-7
CSVAKGSSYEQYF
TGCAGCGTTGCCAAGGGGAGCTCCTACGAGCAGTACTTC
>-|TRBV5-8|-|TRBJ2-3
CASSRTGMGLTDTQYF
TGTGCCAGCAGCCGAACAGGGATGGGACTCACAGATACGCAGTATTTT
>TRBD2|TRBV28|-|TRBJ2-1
CASRTSGNYNEQFF
TGTGCCAGCAGGACTAGCGGAAATTACAATGAGCAGTTCTTC
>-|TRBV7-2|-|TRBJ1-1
CASSSRGGGNTEAFF
TGTGCCAGCAGCTCTAGAGGAGGCGGGAACACTGAAGCTTTCTTT
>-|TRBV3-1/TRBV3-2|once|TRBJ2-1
CASRQGVAGGGEEQFF
TGTGCCAGCCGCCAGGGGGTGGCGGGGGGAGGAGAAGAGCAGTTCTTC
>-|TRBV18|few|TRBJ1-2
CASSPSGSPNYGYTF
TGTGCCAGCTCACCATCGGGGTCACCCAACTATGGCTACACCTTC
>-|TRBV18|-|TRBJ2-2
CASSASEHTGELFF
TGTGCCAGCTCAGCGTCCGAGCACACCGGGGAGCTGTTTTTT
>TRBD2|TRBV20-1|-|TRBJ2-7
CSASLSGRARSEQYF
TGCAGTGCTAGTCTCAGCGGGAGGGCCCGGAGCGAGCAGTACTTC
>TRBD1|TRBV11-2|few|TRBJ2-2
CASRPATGPGELFF
TGTGCCAGCAGGCCAGCGACAGGGCCCGGGGAGCTGTTTTTT
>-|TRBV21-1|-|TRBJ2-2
CASSKTARGTGELFF
TGTGCCAGCAGCAAAACGGCCAGAGGGACCGGGGAGCTGTTTTTT
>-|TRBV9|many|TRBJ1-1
CASSPRLDTEAFF
TGTGCCAGCAGCCCGAGGCTCGACACTGAAGCTTTCTTT
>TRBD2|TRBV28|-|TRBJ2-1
CASSTRLAVTYNEQFF
TGTGCCAGCAGTACTCGACTAGCGGTAACCTACAATGAGCAGTTCTTC